The rows below give T cell receptor beta chains drawn from one sample of a study of blood T cell repertoires in COVID-19. Repertoires were generated with immunoSEQ multiplex PCR, while TCRdb's copy carries only in-frame clones and drops some. The data contain about 350,000 clones, over 75% of them singletons. Sequencing input: PBMCs or T cells enriched from blood (not recorded which). These receptors came from a woman aged 25 to 39 who had recovered from COVID-19. Both conserved end residues are part of each CDR3. A D gene is named only where the DNA matches it firmly. Size values are once, few and many counts, or a class for expanded clones, and some rows have none.

V gene: TRBV6-5
CDR3 length: 13
D gene: NA
J gene: TRBJ1-1
clone size: NA
CDR3 protein: CASSYQGNTEAFF
CDR3 DNA: TGTGCCAGCAGTTACCAGGGAAACACTGAAGCTTTCTTT

V gene: TRBV7-8
CDR3 length: 17
D gene: TRBD1
J gene: TRBJ1-2
clone size: NA
CDR3 protein: CASSLATYPTGGSGYTF
CDR3 DNA: TGTGCCAGCAGCTTAGCAACCTACCCGACAGGGGGTTCTGGCTACACCTTC

V gene: TRBV19
CDR3 length: 15
D gene: NA
J gene: TRBJ1-5
clone size: few
CDR3 protein: CASSIGASENQPQHF
CDR3 DNA: TGTGCCAGTAGTATAGGAGCTTCGGAGAATCAGCCCCAGCATTTT

V gene: TRBV6-5
CDR3 length: 14
D gene: NA
J gene: TRBJ2-1
clone size: NA
CDR3 protein: CASSYAGPYNEQFF
CDR3 DNA: TGTGCCAGCAGTTACGCGGGACCCTACAATGAGCAGTTCTTC

V gene: TRBV7-9
CDR3 length: 14
D gene: TRBD2
J gene: TRBJ2-5
clone size: NA
CDR3 protein: CASSARLARETQYF
CDR3 DNA: TGTGCCAGCAGCGCCCGACTAGCTAGGGAGACCCAGTACTTC

V gene: TRBV30
CDR3 length: 13
D gene: NA
J gene: TRBJ2-5
clone size: NA
CDR3 protein: CAWSVALSKAQYF
CDR3 DNA: TGTGCCTGGAGTGTAGCGCTGTCTAAGGCCCAGTACTTC

V gene: TRBV5-1
CDR3 length: 14
D gene: NA
J gene: TRBJ1-1
clone size: NA
CDR3 protein: CASSLASVGDEAFF
CDR3 DNA: TGCGCCAGCAGCTTGGCCTCGGTAGGAGATGAAGCTTTCTTT

V gene: TRBV19
CDR3 length: 14
D gene: TRBD2
J gene: TRBJ2-1
clone size: NA
CDR3 protein: CASSIIGLAGEQFF
CDR3 DNA: TGTGCCAGTAGTATTATTGGACTAGCAGGTGAGCAGTTCTTC

V gene: TRBV9
CDR3 length: 17
D gene: TRBD1
J gene: TRBJ1-4
clone size: once
CDR3 protein: CASSVGVHGQGKEKLFF
CDR3 DNA: TGTGCCAGCAGCGTGGGGGTTCATGGACAGGGTAAAGAAAAACTGTTTTTT

V gene: TRBV19
CDR3 length: 16
D gene: TRBD1
J gene: TRBJ2-2
clone size: few
CDR3 protein: CASSSLGQGSPGELFF
CDR3 DNA: TGTGCCAGTAGTTCTTTGGGACAGGGATCGCCCGGGGAGCTGTTTTTT

V gene: TRBV19
CDR3 length: 17
D gene: NA
J gene: TRBJ1-4
clone size: NA
CDR3 protein: CASSTGEGRPTNEKLFF
CDR3 DNA: TGTGCCAGTAGTACGGGGGAGGGGAGACCAACTAATGAAAAACTGTTTTTT

V gene: TRBV11-3
CDR3 length: 13
D gene: NA
J gene: TRBJ2-7
clone size: few
CDR3 protein: CASSLSYGYEQYF
CDR3 DNA: TGTGCCAGCAGCTTAAGTTACGGCTACGAGCAGTACTTC

V gene: TRBV5-4
CDR3 length: 15
D gene: NA
J gene: TRBJ1-1
clone size: NA
CDR3 protein: CASGQGSIMNTEAFF
CDR3 DNA: TGTGCCAGTGGTCAGGGGTCTATAATGAACACTGAAGCTTTCTTT

V gene: TRBV30
CDR3 length: 11
D gene: NA
J gene: TRBJ1-1
clone size: NA
CDR3 protein: CVCSLFSEAFF
CDR3 DNA: TGTGTCTGTAGTCTGTTTTCTGAAGCTTTCTTT

V gene: TRBV2
CDR3 length: 17
D gene: TRBD2
J gene: TRBJ2-5
clone size: NA
CDR3 protein: CASRSGVAGGLHGTQYF
CDR3 DNA: TGTGCCAGCAGGTCTGGGGTAGCGGGGGGGCTGCACGGGACCCAGTACTTC

V gene: TRBV5-6
CDR3 length: 17
D gene: NA
J gene: TRBJ2-2
clone size: NA
CDR3 protein: CASSLSFDNANTGELFF
CDR3 DNA: TGTGCCAGCAGCTTGAGTTTTGACAACGCGAACACCGGGGAGCTGTTTTTT

V gene: TRBV28
CDR3 length: 11
D gene: TRBD1
J gene: TRBJ1-2
clone size: NA
CDR3 protein: CASSDRDGYTF
CDR3 DNA: TGTGCCAGCAGTGACAGGGATGGCTACACCTTC

V gene: TRBV5-1
CDR3 length: 16
D gene: NA
J gene: TRBJ1-1
clone size: NA
CDR3 protein: CASSLAAQDPYSEAFF
CDR3 DNA: TGCGCCAGCAGCTTGGCGGCACAGGACCCGTATAGCGAAGCTTTCTTT

V gene: TRBV2
CDR3 length: 14
D gene: NA
J gene: TRBJ1-2
clone size: NA
CDR3 protein: CASSETGRSYGYTF
CDR3 DNA: TGTGCCAGCAGTGAAACAGGGCGGAGCTATGGCTACACCTTC

V gene: TRBV18
CDR3 length: 15
D gene: TRBD1
J gene: TRBJ2-1
clone size: once
CDR3 protein: CASTSGTGGNNEQFF
CDR3 DNA: TGTGCCAGCACATCCGGGACAGGGGGGAACAATGAGCAGTTCTTC

V gene: TRBV27
CDR3 length: 15
D gene: TRBD1
J gene: TRBJ1-1
clone size: NA
CDR3 protein: CASSLEWTGGSEAFF
CDR3 DNA: TGTGCCAGCAGTTTAGAGTGGACAGGGGGTTCTGAAGCTTTCTTT

V gene: TRBV4-1
CDR3 length: 18
D gene: TRBD1
J gene: TRBJ2-7
clone size: NA
CDR3 protein: CASSQVIRTGRNSYEQYF
CDR3 DNA: TGCGCCAGCAGCCAAGTCATACGGACAGGACGAAACTCCTACGAGCAGTACTTC

V gene: TRBV10-3
CDR3 length: 13
D gene: TRBD1
J gene: TRBJ2-7
clone size: NA
CDR3 protein: CAISQGQNYEQYF
CDR3 DNA: TGTGCCATCAGCCAGGGACAGAACTACGAGCAGTACTTC

V gene: TRBV18
CDR3 length: 13
D gene: NA
J gene: TRBJ1-5
clone size: NA
CDR3 protein: CASSRDNNQPQHF
CDR3 DNA: TGTGCCAGCTCCCGGGACAACAATCAGCCCCAGCATTTT

V gene: TRBV4-2
CDR3 length: 15
D gene: NA
J gene: TRBJ1-3
clone size: NA
CDR3 protein: CASSQSADWGNTIYF
CDR3 DNA: TGTGCCAGCAGCCAATCCGCGGATTGGGGAAACACCATATATTTT

V gene: TRBV6-5
CDR3 length: 13
D gene: TRBD1
J gene: TRBJ1-2
clone size: NA
CDR3 protein: CASTQGVSYGYTF
CDR3 DNA: TGTGCCAGCACGCAGGGGGTTAGCTATGGCTACACCTTC

V gene: TRBV7-2
CDR3 length: 16
D gene: TRBD2
J gene: TRBJ2-3
clone size: NA
CDR3 protein: CASSPRGGPGTDTQYF
CDR3 DNA: TGTGCCAGCAGCCCACGGGGGGGCCCGGGAACAGATACGCAGTATTTT

V gene: TRBV19
CDR3 length: 14
D gene: TRBD1
J gene: TRBJ1-1
clone size: once
CDR3 protein: CASSIGTGWAEAFF
CDR3 DNA: TGTGCCAGTAGTATTGGGACAGGGTGGGCTGAAGCTTTCTTT

V gene: TRBV3-1/TRBV3-2
CDR3 length: 15
D gene: NA
J gene: TRBJ2-1
clone size: few
CDR3 protein: CASSQDASYYNEQFF
CDR3 DNA: TGTGCCAGCAGCCAAGATGCGTCCTACTACAATGAGCAGTTCTTC

V gene: TRBV5-1
CDR3 length: 15
D gene: TRBD1
J gene: TRBJ2-7
clone size: NA
CDR3 protein: CASSPWTGVGDEQYF
CDR3 DNA: TGCGCCAGCAGCCCTTGGACAGGGGTTGGGGACGAGCAGTACTTC

V gene: TRBV24-1
CDR3 length: 17
D gene: TRBD2
J gene: TRBJ2-3
clone size: NA
CDR3 protein: CATSDVTSGGALDTQYF
CDR3 DNA: TGTGCCACCAGTGATGTGACTAGCGGGGGGGCCTTAGATACGCAGTATTTT

V gene: TRBV28
CDR3 length: 15
D gene: NA
J gene: TRBJ2-6
clone size: NA
CDR3 protein: CASSNIPSGANVLTF
CDR3 DNA: TGTGCCAGCAGTAACATCCCCTCTGGGGCCAACGTCCTGACTTTC

V gene: TRBV27
CDR3 length: 13
D gene: NA
J gene: TRBJ1-2
clone size: NA
CDR3 protein: CASRRPGGYGYTF
CDR3 DNA: TGTGCCAGCAGAAGACCCGGGGGGTATGGCTACACCTTC

V gene: TRBV19
CDR3 length: 14
D gene: NA
J gene: TRBJ1-1
clone size: NA
CDR3 protein: CASSIPGGANEAFF
CDR3 DNA: TGTGCCAGTAGTATCCCCGGGGGGGCCAATGAAGCTTTCTTT

V gene: TRBV5-4
CDR3 length: 16
D gene: NA
J gene: TRBJ2-6
clone size: NA
CDR3 protein: CASSYRTVSGANVLTF
CDR3 DNA: TGTGCCAGCAGCTATCGGACAGTCTCTGGGGCCAACGTCCTGACTTTC

V gene: TRBV18
CDR3 length: 18
D gene: NA
J gene: TRBJ1-5
clone size: NA
CDR3 protein: CASSPLAGSARSNQPQHF
CDR3 DNA: TGTGCCAGCTCACCATTGGCAGGGTCCGCCCGTAGCAATCAGCCCCAGCATTTT

V gene: TRBV6-5
CDR3 length: 13
D gene: NA
J gene: TRBJ2-7
clone size: NA
CDR3 protein: CASIRGAAYEQYF
CDR3 DNA: TGTGCCAGCATCCGGGGGGCGGCGTACGAGCAGTACTTC

V gene: TRBV6-1
CDR3 length: 16
D gene: NA
J gene: TRBJ1-6
clone size: NA
CDR3 protein: CASSGREGRKNSPLHF
CDR3 DNA: TGTGCCAGCAGTGGTCGAGAGGGCAGGAAAAATTCACCCCTCCACTTT

V gene: TRBV27
CDR3 length: 13
D gene: NA
J gene: TRBJ1-5
clone size: few
CDR3 protein: CASSTVAGQPQHF
CDR3 DNA: TGTGCCAGCAGTACGGTGGCGGGGCAGCCCCAGCATTTT

V gene: TRBV4-3
CDR3 length: 15
D gene: NA
J gene: TRBJ1-2
clone size: NA
CDR3 protein: CASSQEGQPIYGYTF
CDR3 DNA: TGCGCCAGCAGCCAAGAAGGACAGCCGATCTATGGCTACACCTTC

V gene: TRBV3-1/TRBV3-2
CDR3 length: 12
D gene: NA
J gene: TRBJ1-1
clone size: NA
CDR3 protein: CASSQTGLEAFF
CDR3 DNA: TGTGCCAGCAGCCAGACAGGCCTTGAAGCTTTCTTT

V gene: TRBV7-9
CDR3 length: 16
D gene: TRBD2
J gene: TRBJ2-5
clone size: once
CDR3 protein: CASSPAGGQARETQYF
CDR3 DNA: TGTGCCAGCAGCCCCGCGGGGGGGCAGGCGCGGGAGACCCAGTACTTC

V gene: TRBV6-5
CDR3 length: 14
D gene: TRBD1
J gene: TRBJ1-6
clone size: once
CDR3 protein: CASRDRVGFSPLHF
CDR3 DNA: TGTGCCAGCAGGGACAGGGTCGGATTTTCACCCCTCCACTTT

V gene: TRBV3-1/TRBV3-2
CDR3 length: 14
D gene: TRBD1
J gene: TRBJ2-7
clone size: NA
CDR3 protein: CASSQVQGADEQYF
CDR3 DNA: TGTGCCAGCAGCCAAGTACAGGGGGCCGACGAGCAGTACTTC

V gene: TRBV25-1
CDR3 length: 13
D gene: NA
J gene: TRBJ1-2
clone size: once
CDR3 protein: CASSEAANYGYTF
CDR3 DNA: TGTGCCAGCAGTGAGGCGGCTAACTATGGCTACACCTTC

V gene: TRBV7-8
CDR3 length: 18
D gene: TRBD1
J gene: TRBJ1-2
clone size: NA
CDR3 protein: CASSLAPGGQGLVYGYTF
CDR3 DNA: TGTGCCAGCAGCTTAGCGCCAGGGGGACAGGGGTTGGTCTATGGCTACACCTTC

V gene: TRBV3-1/TRBV3-2
CDR3 length: 14
D gene: NA
J gene: TRBJ1-2
clone size: once
CDR3 protein: CASSPQGTKYGYTF
CDR3 DNA: TGTGCCAGCAGCCCCCAGGGGACCAAGTATGGCTACACCTTC

V gene: TRBV6-5
CDR3 length: 15
D gene: TRBD1
J gene: TRBJ2-1
clone size: NA
CDR3 protein: CASSLTQGAGNEQFF
CDR3 DNA: TGTGCCAGCAGTCTAACACAGGGGGCTGGCAATGAGCAGTTCTTC

V gene: TRBV5-4
CDR3 length: 16
D gene: NA
J gene: TRBJ1-1
clone size: NA
CDR3 protein: CASSLDGNAQGPEAFF
CDR3 DNA: TGTGCCAGCAGCTTGGATGGAAACGCACAGGGTCCTGAAGCTTTCTTT